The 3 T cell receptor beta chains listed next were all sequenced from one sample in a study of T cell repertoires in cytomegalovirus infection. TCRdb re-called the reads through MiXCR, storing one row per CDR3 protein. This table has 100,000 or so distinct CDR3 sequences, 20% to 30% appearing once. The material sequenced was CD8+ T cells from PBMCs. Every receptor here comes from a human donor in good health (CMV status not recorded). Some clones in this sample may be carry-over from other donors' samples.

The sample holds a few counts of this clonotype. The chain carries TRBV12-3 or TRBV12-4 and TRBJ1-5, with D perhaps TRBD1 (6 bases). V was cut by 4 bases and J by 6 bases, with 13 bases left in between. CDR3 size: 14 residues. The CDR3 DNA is TGTGCCAGCAGTTACGACAGGAGGGGTCAGCCCCAGCATTTT. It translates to CASSYDRRGQPQHF.

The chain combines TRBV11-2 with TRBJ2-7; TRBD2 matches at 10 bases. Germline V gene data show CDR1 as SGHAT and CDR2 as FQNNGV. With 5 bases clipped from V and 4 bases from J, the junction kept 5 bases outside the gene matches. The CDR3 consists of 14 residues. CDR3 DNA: TGTGCCAGCAGCCACGCTAGCGGGAGTTACGAGCAGTACTTC. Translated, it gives CASSHASGSYEQYF.

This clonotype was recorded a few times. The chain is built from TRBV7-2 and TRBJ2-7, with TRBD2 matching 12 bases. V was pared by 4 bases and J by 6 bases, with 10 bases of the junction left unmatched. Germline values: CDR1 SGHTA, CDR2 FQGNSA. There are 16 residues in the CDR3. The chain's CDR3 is CASSSRLAGGPLEQYF. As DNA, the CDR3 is TGTGCCAGCAGCTCAAGGCTAGCGGGGGGGCCTCTCGAGCAGTACTTC.